The next 5 T cell receptor beta chains were all read from a single sample in a study of cytotoxic CD8 clonotypes in ibrutinib-treated CLL. TCRdb keeps only in-frame clones here, not all; method: immunoSEQ multiplex PCR. The profile shows 30,000 to 40,000 clones, roughly three quarters of them singletons. The sample was PBMCs, taken before ibrutinib treatment. The receptor source for this set is a human donor with chronic lymphocytic leukemia.

This clone was counted a few times. The chain has TRBV10-3 and TRBJ1-6; no firm D call. CDR3 length: 14 amino acids. V was shortened by 11 bases and J by 5 bases, with 16 bases between the two germline ends. Germline V gene data show CDR1 as ENHRY and CDR2 as SYGVKD. The CDR3 reads CAVGGEYDNSPLHF. The DNA for the CDR3 is TGTGCCGTGGGCGGGGAGTACGATAATTCACCCCTCCACTTT.

The chain carries TRBV7-6 and TRBJ1-4; possibly TRBD1 for D (6 bases). V was clipped by 5 bases and J by 4 bases, with 17 bases between them. The CDR3 is 16 residues long. The germline V gene has CDR1 SGHVS and CDR2 FNYEAQ. The CDR3 loop is CASSQNVGRGNEKLFF. CDR3 nucleotides: TGTGCCAGCAGCCAGAACGTGGGCAGGGGTAATGAAAAACTGTTTTTT.

The V gene is TRBV28, the J gene TRBJ2-5; the D gene is possibly TRBD2 (5 bases). The CDR3 is made up of 16 amino acids. Germline CDR1 reads MDHEN; CDR2 reads SYDVKM. V gave up 2 bases and J gave up 0 bases, with 13 bases separating them. CDR3 bases: TGTGCCAGCAGTTTAAACGGACTCTCGAACCAAGAGACCCAGTACTTC. Its protein is CASSLNGLSNQETQYF.

V and J are TRBV5-1 and TRBJ2-2; D not certain. V lost 0 bases and J lost 6, with 6 bases in between. This CDR3 region has 13 residues. Germline V gene sequence: CDR1 SGHRS, CDR2 YFSETQ. The CDR3 is CASSLDWAGELFF. The CDR3 DNA reads TGCGCCAGCAGCTTGGATTGGGCCGGGGAGCTGTTTTTT.

DNA of the CDR3: TGTGCCAGCAGCCCCCGAGGGGGGTTCAATGAGCAGTTCTTC. Encoded protein: CASSPRGGFNEQFF. The gene calls are TRBV7-9 and TRBJ2-1; the D gene could be TRBD1 or TRBD2 (6 bases each). Germline-derived CDR1 and CDR2 are SEHNR and FQNEAQ (reference sequence). The CDR3 has 14 residues. The germline V and J ends were trimmed by 5 bases and 6 bases, with 14 bases remaining between them.